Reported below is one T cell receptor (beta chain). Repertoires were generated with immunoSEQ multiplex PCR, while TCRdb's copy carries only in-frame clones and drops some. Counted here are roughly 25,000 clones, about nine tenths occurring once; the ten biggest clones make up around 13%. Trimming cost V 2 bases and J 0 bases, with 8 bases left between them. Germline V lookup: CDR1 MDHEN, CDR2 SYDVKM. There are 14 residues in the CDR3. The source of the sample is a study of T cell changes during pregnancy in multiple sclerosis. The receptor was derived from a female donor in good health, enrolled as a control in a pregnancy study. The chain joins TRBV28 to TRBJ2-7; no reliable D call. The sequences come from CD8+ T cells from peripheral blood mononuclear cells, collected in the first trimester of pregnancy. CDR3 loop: CASSLTVPSYEQYF. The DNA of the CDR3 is TGTGCCAGCAGTTTAACGGTCCCCTCCTACGAGCAGTACTTC.